The 6 T cell receptor beta chains listed next were all sequenced from one sample in a study of spatial heterogeneity in lung cancer. Overall study findings and caveats: Higher tumor mutation counts went along with higher counts of expanded intratumoral alpha and beta TCRs.

Time point of the sample: sample taken at primary tumor resection. These receptors have no known antigen. One entry per CDR3 protein, called by TCRdb with MiXCR from the 5' RACE reads. The table records fewer than 20,000 distinct CDR3 sequences, 5% to 6% of them present only once. The sample consisted of lung tumor tissue, taken at surgery. The receptors derive from a female donor with early-stage non-small cell lung cancer.

This clonotype was detected many times. This beta chain lies outside the target of a library built for alpha chains; its clone size means little. In nucleotides, the CDR3 is TGCGCCAGCAGCCCCGGGGAGCGAGAGACCCAGTACTTC. This encodes CASSPGERETQYF. This chain connects TRBV5-1 to TRBJ2-5; possible D gene TRBD2, 5 bases. Germline V lookup: CDR1 SGHRS, CDR2 YFSETQ. The V end was cut by 4 bases, the J end by 4 bases, with 11 bases between. The length of the CDR3 is 13 residues.

This clonotype was found many times. As an off-target read in a library built for alpha chains, this beta chain has a frequency of little significance. V is TRBV29-1 and J is TRBJ1-2; no clear D gene. CDR1 is SQVTM, CDR2 ANQGSEA, per germline. This CDR3 contains 12 residues. V was pared by 4 bases and J by 6 bases, with 12 bases between. DNA of the CDR3: TGCAGCGTTGGTCCCGTTGACAATGGCTACACCTTC. Its protein product is CSVGPVDNGYTF.

Of note for this clonotype: Since it is a stray read in a library aimed at alpha chains, this beta chain has a size that is not meaningful. The V and J genes are TRBV6-5 and TRBJ2-1; TRBD2 matches at 9 bases. CDR1 and CDR2 from the germline V gene are MNHEY and SVGAGI. The J segment lost 1 base and the V segment lost 6 bases, leaving 4 bases of the junction unmatched. This CDR3 spans 15 amino acids. As DNA, the CDR3 is TGTGCCAGCAGGGGAGCGGGAGGTTCCTACAATGAGCAGTTCTTC. Translating it yields CASRGAGGSYNEQFF.

This clonotype was observed a few times. The library was prepared for alpha chains; this beta chain is a stray read, so its frequency means little. The rearrangement joins TRBV20-1 to TRBJ2-5; TRBD1 matches at 8 bases. This CDR3 is 14 amino acids long. Unmatched junction bases numbered 12, after V lost 5 bases and J lost 7 bases. CDR1 and CDR2 (germline): DFQATT, SNEGSKA (reference sequence). The CDR3 here is CSASGTGSSRTQYF. In DNA, the CDR3 is TGCAGTGCTTCCGGGACAGGTTCTTCTAGGACCCAGTACTTC.

Concerning this clonotype: Found in a library prepared for alpha chains, this beta chain is an off-target read, and its abundance has little meaning. This sequence joins TRBV27 and TRBJ2-7; possible D gene TRBD1, 6 bases. Per the germline V gene, CDR1 is MNHEY and CDR2 is SMNVEV (reference sequence). This CDR3 is 14 amino acids long. Deletions cut 4 bases from V and 4 bases from J, with 14 bases between. The CDR3 bases are TGTGCCAGCAGTTCCCGGGACAAAACATACGAGCAGTACTTC. Amino acid sequence: CASSSRDKTYEQYF.

This clonotype was seen repeatedly, ten times or more. Found in a library prepared for alpha chains, this beta chain is an off-target read, and its abundance has little meaning. The chain has TRBV6-6 and TRBJ2-1; D not certain. The germline V gene encodes CDR1 MNHNY and CDR2 SVGAGI (reference sequence). Trimming took off 3 bases at V and 0 bases at J, with 9 bases between the two ends. There are 15 residues in the CDR3. The CDR3 sequence is CASSYTRGSYNEQFF. CDR3 DNA sequence: TGTGCCAGCAGTTATACTCGCGGCTCCTACAATGAGCAGTTCTTC.